The clone carrying this T cell receptor beta chain was counted once. These data belong to a study of blood T cell repertoires in COVID-19. Across the whole study: There were acute and convalescent COVID-19 samples, and they came from the United States, Italy and Spain. PBMCs, B-cell-depleted T cells, or T cells were the source of the cDNA or gDNA that made up the material.

As handled by the study authors: Reference gene primer amplification yielded estimated nucleated cell counts. Produced via immunoSEQ multiplex PCR; TCRdb's table is partial and in-frame only. D and trimming were read from the DNA, whereas the V and J calls and clone size are those reported in that table. The table has roughly 160,000 clones, approximately 84% seen once. The germline V gene encodes CDR1 LGHDT and CDR2 YNNKEL (reference sequence). With 5 bases removed from V and 5 bases from J, the gap between germline ends came to 15 bases. This CDR3 is built from 15 residues. This receptor was taken from a man between 65 and 85 years old with active or convalescent COVID-19. The sample taken for sequencing was peripheral blood. The chain combines TRBV3-1 (or the pseudogene TRBV3-2) with TRBJ2-2; a weak D match, TRBD1 (6 bases). The CDR3 sequence: CASSGGGWRTGELFF. In nucleotides, the CDR3 is TGTGCCAGCAGCGGGGGCGGGTGGAGGACCGGGGAGCTGTTTTTT.